Sequencing of this TCR beta chain was carried out in a study of blood T cell repertoires in COVID-19. Everyone who took part was roughly 18 to 89 years old, and they came from about two dozen US areas. Categorization into cohorts depended on clinical history that participants reported. Authors' analysis steps: Reference gene primer amplification gave estimated nucleated cell counts. Data came from immunoSEQ multiplex PCR; TCRdb stores just in-frame clones and leaves some out. From that table come the V and J calls and clone size; the DNA was used to work out D and trimming. Among about 200,000 clones listed, around nine tenths were seen once. Sequencing was carried out using PBMCs or T cells enriched from blood (not recorded which). The receptor's source is a woman younger than 45 who had been exposed to COVID-19.

The CDR3 nucleotides are TGTGCCAGCGGAGCGCGTTGGGGCCCCGGGAATTCACCCCTCCACTTT. The encoded protein is CASGARWGPGNSPLHF. The chain couples TRBV11-2 to TRBJ1-6, with TRBD1 as a possible D gene (5 bases). Germline CDR1 and CDR2: SGHAT and FQNNGV. Trimming left V 8 bases short and J 7 bases short, with 21 bases between. CDR3 length: 16 amino acids. Variable domain in full (rest from reference TRBV11-2 and TRBJ1-6): EAGVAQSPRYKIIEKRQSVAFWCNPISGHATLYWYQQILGQGPKLLIQFQNNGVVDDSQLPKDRFSAERLKGVDSTLKIQPAKLEDSAVYLCASGARWGPGNSPLHFGNGTRLTVT.